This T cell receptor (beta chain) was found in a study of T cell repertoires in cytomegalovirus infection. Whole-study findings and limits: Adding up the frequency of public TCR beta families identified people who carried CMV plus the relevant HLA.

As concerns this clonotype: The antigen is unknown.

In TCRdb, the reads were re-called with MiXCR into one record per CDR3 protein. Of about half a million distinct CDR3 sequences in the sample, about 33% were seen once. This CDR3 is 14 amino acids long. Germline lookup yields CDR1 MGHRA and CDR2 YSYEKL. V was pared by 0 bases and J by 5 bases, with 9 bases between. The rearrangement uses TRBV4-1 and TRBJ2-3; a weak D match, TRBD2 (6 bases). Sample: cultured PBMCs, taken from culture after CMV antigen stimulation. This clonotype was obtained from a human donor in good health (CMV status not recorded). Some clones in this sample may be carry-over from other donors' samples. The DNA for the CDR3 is TGCGCCAGCAGCCAAGAGACTAGAAGAGATACGCAGTATTTT. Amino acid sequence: CASSQETRRDTQYF.